A selection of T cell receptor beta chains follows, all from one sample in a study of CXCR3-negative and CXCR3-positive naive CD8 T cells. TCRdb reprocessed the 5' RACE reads and stores each CDR3 protein as one record, lacking DNA. This sample's clone table lists around 50,000 distinct CDR3 sequences. The sequencing input was naive CXCR3- CD8+ T cells from blood. These receptors were obtained from a human donor in good health. Some clones in this sample may be carry-over from other donors' samples. CDR3s include the opening cysteine and the closing phenylalanine or tryptophan. Fields, in order: V gene, J gene, CDR3 protein.

V: TRBV5-1; J: TRBJ1-1; CDR3: CASSSGTGDTEAFF
V: TRBV12-5; J: TRBJ2-1; CDR3: CASGLWGREEQFF
V: TRBV6-5; J: TRBJ1-2; CDR3: CASSYSSGGRNYGYTF
V: TRBV5-1; J: TRBJ2-7; CDR3: CASSLGYRVSYEQYF
V: TRBV4-1; J: TRBJ2-1; CDR3: CASSHRTGIYEQFF
V: TRBV6-2/TRBV6-3; J: TRBJ2-7; CDR3: CASSYRDRASYEQYF
V: TRBV7-9; J: TRBJ1-2; CDR3: CASSRSGFNYGYTF
V: TRBV7-6; J: TRBJ1-1; CDR3: CASSSGQEAFF
V: TRBV2; J: TRBJ2-7; CDR3: CASSEAAAGSYEQYF
V: TRBV20-1; J: TRBJ2-7; CDR3: CSVAGPDGEQYF
V: TRBV28; J: TRBJ2-3; CDR3: CASSPRTGTPDTQYF
V: TRBV10-3; J: TRBJ1-1; CDR3: CAIRIALNTEAFF
V: TRBV9; J: TRBJ2-2; CDR3: CASSTSRAASRASGELFF
V: TRBV2; J: TRBJ2-2; CDR3: CASSEARTGPTGELFF
V: TRBV10-3; J: TRBJ2-7; CDR3: CAISESLEQYF
V: TRBV5-5; J: TRBJ2-1; CDR3: CASSLGLIYNEQFF
V: TRBV7-9; J: TRBJ2-7; CDR3: CASSLATSGGSEQYF
V: TRBV5-1; J: TRBJ2-2; CDR3: CASSSSAPGELFF
V: TRBV2; J: TRBJ2-2; CDR3: CASSRGPNTGELFF
V: TRBV19; J: TRBJ2-3; CDR3: CASTGLLTDTQYF
V: TRBV28; J: TRBJ1-1; CDR3: CASRSEGTDTEAFF
V: TRBV27; J: TRBJ2-5; CDR3: CASSLFSGGQETQYF
V: TRBV4-2; J: TRBJ2-5; CDR3: CASSQDGQGGETQYF
V: TRBV11-2; J: TRBJ2-7; CDR3: CASSSRPVSYEQYF
V: TRBV5-6; J: TRBJ1-2; CDR3: CASSLASDRSGGGYTF